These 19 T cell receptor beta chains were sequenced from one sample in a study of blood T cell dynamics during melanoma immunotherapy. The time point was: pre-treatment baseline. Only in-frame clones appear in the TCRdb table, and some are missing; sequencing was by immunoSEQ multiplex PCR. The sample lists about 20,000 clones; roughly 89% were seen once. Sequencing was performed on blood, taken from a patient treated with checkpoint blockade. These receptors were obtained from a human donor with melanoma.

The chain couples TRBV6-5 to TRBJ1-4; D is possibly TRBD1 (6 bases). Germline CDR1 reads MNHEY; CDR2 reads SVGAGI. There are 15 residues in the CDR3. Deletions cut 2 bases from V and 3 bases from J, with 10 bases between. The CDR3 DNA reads TGTGCCAGCAGTTACGGGACATCCGCTAATGAAAAACTGTTTTTT. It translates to CASSYGTSANEKLFF.

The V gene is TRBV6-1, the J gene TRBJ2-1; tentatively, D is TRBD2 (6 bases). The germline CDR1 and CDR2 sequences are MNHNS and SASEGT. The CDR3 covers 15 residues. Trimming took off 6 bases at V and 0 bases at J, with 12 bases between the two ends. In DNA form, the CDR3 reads TGTGCCAGCAGGTTGCTGGAGGGCTCCTACAATGAGCAGTTCTTC. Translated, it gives CASRLLEGSYNEQFF.

In DNA form, the CDR3 reads TGCGCCAGCAGTCGGACGGAGAACACCGGGGAGCTGTTTTTT. Residues: CASSRTENTGELFF. The genes are TRBV5-1 and TRBJ2-2; D remains ambiguous. Trimming left V 5 bases short and J 1 base short, with 9 bases between. CDR1 is SGHRS, CDR2 YFSETQ, per germline. The CDR3 sequence is 14 residues long.

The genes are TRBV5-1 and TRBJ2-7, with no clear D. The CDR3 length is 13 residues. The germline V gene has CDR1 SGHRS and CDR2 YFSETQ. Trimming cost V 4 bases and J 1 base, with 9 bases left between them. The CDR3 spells CASSPDGSYEQYF. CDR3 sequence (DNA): TGCGCCAGCAGCCCGGACGGATCCTACGAGCAGTACTTC.

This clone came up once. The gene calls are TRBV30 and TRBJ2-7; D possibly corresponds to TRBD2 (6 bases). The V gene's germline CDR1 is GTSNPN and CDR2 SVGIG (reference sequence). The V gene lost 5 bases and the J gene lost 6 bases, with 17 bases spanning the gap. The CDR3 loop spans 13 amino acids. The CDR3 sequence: CAWGRQGFREQYF. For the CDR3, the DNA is TGTGCCTGGGGGAGGCAGGGTTTCCGCGAGCAGTACTTC. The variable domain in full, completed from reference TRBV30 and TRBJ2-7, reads SQTIHQWPATLVQPVGSPLSLECTVEGTSNPNLYWYRQAAGRGLQLLFYSVGIGQISSEVPQNLSASRPQDRQFILSSKKLLLSDSGFYLCAWGRQGFREQYFGPGTRLTVT.

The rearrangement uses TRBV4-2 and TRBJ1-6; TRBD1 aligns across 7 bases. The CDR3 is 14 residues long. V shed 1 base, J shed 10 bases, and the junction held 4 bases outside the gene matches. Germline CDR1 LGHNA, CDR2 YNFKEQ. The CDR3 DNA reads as TGTGCCAGCAGCCAAGGACAGGGAGGATCACCCCTCCACTTT. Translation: CASSQGQGGSPLHF.

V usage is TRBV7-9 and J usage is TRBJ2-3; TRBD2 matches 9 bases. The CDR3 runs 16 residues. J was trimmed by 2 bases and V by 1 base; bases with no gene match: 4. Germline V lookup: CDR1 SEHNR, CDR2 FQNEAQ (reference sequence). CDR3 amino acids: CASSLGSSGTTDTQYF. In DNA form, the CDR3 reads TGTGCCAGCAGCTTAGGTTCTAGCGGGACCACAGATACGCAGTATTTT.

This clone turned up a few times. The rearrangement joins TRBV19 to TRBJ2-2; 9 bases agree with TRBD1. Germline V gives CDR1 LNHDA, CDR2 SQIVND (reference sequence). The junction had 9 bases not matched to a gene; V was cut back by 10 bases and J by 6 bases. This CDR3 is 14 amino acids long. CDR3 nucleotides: TGTGCCACTAGGTGGGACAGGGAATCCGGGGAGCTGTTTTTT. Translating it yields CATRWDRESGELFF.

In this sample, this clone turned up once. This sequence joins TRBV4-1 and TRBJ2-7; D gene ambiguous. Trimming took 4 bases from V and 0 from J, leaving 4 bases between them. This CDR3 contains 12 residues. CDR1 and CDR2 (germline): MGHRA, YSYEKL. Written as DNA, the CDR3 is TGCGCCAGCAGCCCGAGCTCCTACGAGCAGTACTTC. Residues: CASSPSSYEQYF.

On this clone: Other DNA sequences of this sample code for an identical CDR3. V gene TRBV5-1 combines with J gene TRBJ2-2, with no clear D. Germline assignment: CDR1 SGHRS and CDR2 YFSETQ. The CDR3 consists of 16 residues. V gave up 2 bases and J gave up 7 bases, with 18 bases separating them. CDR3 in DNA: TGCGCCAGCAGCTTTAGGTTACAGCTGACGGGCGGGGAGCTGTTTTTT. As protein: CASSFRLQLTGGELFF.

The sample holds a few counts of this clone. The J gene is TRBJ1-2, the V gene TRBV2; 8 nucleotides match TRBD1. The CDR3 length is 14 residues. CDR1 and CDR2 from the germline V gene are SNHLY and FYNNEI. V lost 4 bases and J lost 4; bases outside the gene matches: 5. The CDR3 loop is CASSAGTGGYGYTF. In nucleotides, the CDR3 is TGTGCCAGCAGTGCCGGGACAGGAGGCTATGGCTACACCTTC.

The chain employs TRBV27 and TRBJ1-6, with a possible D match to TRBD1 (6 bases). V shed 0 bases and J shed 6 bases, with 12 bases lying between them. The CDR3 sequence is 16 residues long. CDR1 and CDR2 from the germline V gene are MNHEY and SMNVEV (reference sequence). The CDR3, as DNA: TGTGCCAGCAGTTTATCTCCCGGGGGCAGTAATTCACCCCTCCACTTT. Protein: CASSLSPGGSNSPLHF.

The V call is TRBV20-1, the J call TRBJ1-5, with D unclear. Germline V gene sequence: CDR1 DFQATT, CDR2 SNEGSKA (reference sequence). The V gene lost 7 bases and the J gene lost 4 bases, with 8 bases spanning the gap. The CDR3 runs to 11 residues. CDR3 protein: CSVSSNQPQHF. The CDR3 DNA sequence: TGCAGTGTTAGCAGTAATCAGCCCCAGCATTTT.

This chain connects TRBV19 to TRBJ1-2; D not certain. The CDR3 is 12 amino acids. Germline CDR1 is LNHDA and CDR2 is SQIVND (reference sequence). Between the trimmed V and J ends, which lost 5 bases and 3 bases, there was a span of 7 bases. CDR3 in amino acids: CASSPSDYGYTF. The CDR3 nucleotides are TGTGCCAGTAGTCCCTCGGACTATGGCTACACCTTC.

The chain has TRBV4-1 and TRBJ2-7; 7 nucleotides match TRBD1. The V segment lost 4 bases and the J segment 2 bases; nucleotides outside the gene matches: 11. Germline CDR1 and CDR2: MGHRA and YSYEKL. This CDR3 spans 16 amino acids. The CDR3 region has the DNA TGCGCCAGCAGCCCTCCCCGACCGGGACAGCCCTACGAGCAGTACTTC. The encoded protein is CASSPPRPGQPYEQYF.

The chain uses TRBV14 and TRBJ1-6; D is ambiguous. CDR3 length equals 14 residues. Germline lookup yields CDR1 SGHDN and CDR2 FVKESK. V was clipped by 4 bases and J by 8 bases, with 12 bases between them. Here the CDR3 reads CASSLRASYSPLHF. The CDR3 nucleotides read TGTGCCAGCAGCCTTCGGGCCTCTTATTCACCCCTCCACTTT.

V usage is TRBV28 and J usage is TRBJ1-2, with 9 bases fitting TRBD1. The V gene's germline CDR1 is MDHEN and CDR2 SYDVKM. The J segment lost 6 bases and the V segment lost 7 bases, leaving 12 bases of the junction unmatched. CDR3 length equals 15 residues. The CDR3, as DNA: TGTGCCAGCACAAGTCCCGGGACAGGGTTGCATGGCTACACCTTC. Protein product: CASTSPGTGLHGYTF.

The CDR3 region is CASSESGLIKGYTF. The CDR3 coding sequence is TGTGCCAGCAGTGAATCGGGGTTGATTAAGGGCTACACCTTC. The rearrangement links TRBV6-1 to TRBJ1-2, with no clear D. Germline V CDR1 and CDR2: MNHNS, SASEGT. The CDR3 is 14 residues long. V shed 2 bases and J shed 8 bases, with 15 bases lying between them.

The DNA of the CDR3 is TGTGCCAGCTCACCACCGGGGGGCGGATTCTACGAGCAGTACTTC. Its translation is CASSPPGGGFYEQYF. The chain combines TRBV18 with TRBJ2-7, with D perhaps matching TRBD1 or TRBD2 (6 bases each). Germline assignment: CDR1 KGHSH and CDR2 LQKENI. This CDR3 has 15 amino acids. Trimming shortened V by 0 bases and J by 3 bases, and 12 bases separated the two germline ends.